This T cell receptor (beta chain) was retrieved from a study of T cells in localized non-small cell lung cancer. Regarding the study as a whole: Longer overall survival was associated with a higher density of T cells in the blood. Compared with tumor, uninvolved adjacent lung displayed greater T cell clonality, ranking highest overall. For the top 100 tumor clones, a median around 61 also appeared in adjacent lung.

TCRdb's table, derived via immunoSEQ multiplex PCR, lists solely in-frame clones and lacks some. The sample records more than 70,000 clones, about four fifths being singletons. This CDR3 has 15 residues. V was cut by 7 bases and J by 0 bases, with 14 bases left in between. Germline-derived CDR1 and CDR2 are LNHDA and SQIVND (reference sequence). Note on this clone: Its specificity is unknown.

Sequenced material: peripheral blood, taken before any cancer treatment. This sequence originates from a man between 35 and 75 years old with stage I lung adenocarcinoma. The V gene is TRBV19, the J gene TRBJ2-3, with D possibly TRBD1 on 6 matching bases. The CDR3 DNA follows: TGTGCCAGTACCGACAGGTCCACTAGCACAGATACGCAGTATTTT. It codes for CASTDRSTSTDTQYF.